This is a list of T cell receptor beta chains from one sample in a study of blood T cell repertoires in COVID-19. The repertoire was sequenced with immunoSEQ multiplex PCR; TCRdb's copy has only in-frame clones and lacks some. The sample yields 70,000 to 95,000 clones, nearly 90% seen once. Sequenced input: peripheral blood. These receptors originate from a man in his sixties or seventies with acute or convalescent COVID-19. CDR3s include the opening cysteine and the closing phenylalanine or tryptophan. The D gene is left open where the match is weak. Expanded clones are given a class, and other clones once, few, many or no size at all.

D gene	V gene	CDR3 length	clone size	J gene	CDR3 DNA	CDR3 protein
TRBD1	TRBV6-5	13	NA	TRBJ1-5	TGTGCCAGCAGCTGGGACAGGGCCCAGCCCCAGCATTTT	CASSWDRAQPQHF
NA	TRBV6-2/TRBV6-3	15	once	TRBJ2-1	TGTGCCAGCACCCCTAGCCAGGGGCCCTACAATGAGCAGTTCTTC	CASTPSQGPYNEQFF
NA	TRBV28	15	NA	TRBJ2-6	TGTGCCAGCAGTTCGGGGTATAGTGGGGCCAACGTCCTGACTTTC	CASSSGYSGANVLTF
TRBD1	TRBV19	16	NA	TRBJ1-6	TGTGCCAGTAGTATAGGAGGGGCAGGGGGCAGTTCACCCCTCCACTTT	CASSIGGAGGSSPLHF
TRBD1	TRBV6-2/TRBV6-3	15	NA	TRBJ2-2	TGTGCCAGCAGTGCGGACAGGGTGGCCACCGGGGAGCTGTTTTTT	CASSADRVATGELFF
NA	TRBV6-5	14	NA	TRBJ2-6	TGTGCCAGCGCGGTCGGATCTGGGGCCAACGTCCTGACTTTC	CASAVGSGANVLTF
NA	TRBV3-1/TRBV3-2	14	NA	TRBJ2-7	TGTGCCAGCAGCCACATACAAACAGGGAACGAGCAGTACTTC	CASSHIQTGNEQYF
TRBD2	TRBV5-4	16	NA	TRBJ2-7	TGTGCCAGCAGCTTGGGGGCAGGACTAGCGGCCTACGAGCAGTACTTC	CASSLGAGLAAYEQYF
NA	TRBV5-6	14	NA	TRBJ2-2	TGTGCCAGCAGCTTGCGCTTGAGAATCGGGGAGCTGTTTTTT	CASSLRLRIGELFF
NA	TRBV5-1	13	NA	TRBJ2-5	TGCGCCAGCAGCTTACAGGGGGGGGAGACCCAGTACTTC	CASSLQGGETQYF
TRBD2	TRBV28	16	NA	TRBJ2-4	TGTGCCAGCAGTTTCGAAGGTAGCGGGGGACGGAACATTCAGTACTTC	CASSFEGSGGRNIQYF
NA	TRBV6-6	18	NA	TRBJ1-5	TGTGCCAGCAGTCCCCGGACCGGGACACGGTATAGCAATCAGCCCCAGCATTTT	CASSPRTGTRYSNQPQHF
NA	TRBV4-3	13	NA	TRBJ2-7	TGCGCCAGCAGCCAAGGACAGAACTACGAGCAGTACTTC	CASSQGQNYEQYF
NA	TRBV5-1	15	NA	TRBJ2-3	TGCGCCAGCAGCCATGACTCGATAAGCTCCGATACGCAGTATTTT	CASSHDSISSDTQYF
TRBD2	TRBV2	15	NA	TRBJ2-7	TGTGCCAGCAGTGGACTAGCGGAGTCCTCCTACGAGCAGTACTTC	CASSGLAESSYEQYF
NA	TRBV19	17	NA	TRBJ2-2	TGTGCCAGTAGTCACTCCCCGACGGGAGAGGGAACCGGGGAGCTGTTTTTT	CASSHSPTGEGTGELFF
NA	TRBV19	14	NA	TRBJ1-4	TGTGCCAGTGGTGAGATCGGGACTAATGAAAAACTGTTTTTT	CASGEIGTNEKLFF
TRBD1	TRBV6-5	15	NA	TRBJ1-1	TGTGCCAGCAGCCACCTCACAGGGGGCAACACTGAAGCTTTCTTT	CASSHLTGGNTEAFF
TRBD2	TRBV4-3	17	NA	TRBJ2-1	TGCGCCAGCAGCCAAGACGTGGCGGGGGGGACATCCAATGAGCAGTTCTTC	CASSQDVAGGTSNEQFF
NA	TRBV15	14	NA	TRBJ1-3	TGTGCCACCAGCAGGACTTTTGAGGAAGGCACCATATATTTT	CATSRTFEEGTIYF
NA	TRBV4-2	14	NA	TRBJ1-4	TGTGCCAGCAGCCAAGTCGGACACAATGAAAAACTGTTTTTT	CASSQVGHNEKLFF
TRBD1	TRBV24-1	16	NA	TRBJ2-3	TGTGCCACCAGTGCCGAGGGGGCCAGTTTCACAGATACGCAGTATTTT	CATSAEGASFTDTQYF